The sequence of this T cell receptor beta chain was determined in a study of cytomegalovirus exposure and HLA in healthy donors. Primers for the PCR totalled 60 Vbeta and 13 Jbeta. Here immunoSEQ multiplex PCR was the method, and the copy in TCRdb shows in-frame clones only, minus some. Of roughly 100,000 clones in the sample, 76% were seen once. The study, taken as a whole, reports: Some V segments, TRBV6-2 and TRBV6-3 among them, were indistinguishable and were therefore excluded.

Turning to this clone: Its cognate antigen is unknown.

Germline lookup yields CDR1 LGHNA and CDR2 YSLEER. The junction had 4 bases not matched to a gene; V was cut back by 6 bases and J by 7 bases. The length of the CDR3 is 14 residues. The rearrangement uses TRBV4-3 and TRBJ2-2, with 11 nucleotides matching TRBD2. This TCR was sampled from a man aged 35-49 years in good health and CMV-seropositive. Material for sequencing was PBMCs. CDR3 residues: CASSHSGRGGELFF. In nucleotides, the CDR3 is TGCGCCAGCAGTCATAGCGGGAGGGGCGGGGAGCTGTTTTTT.